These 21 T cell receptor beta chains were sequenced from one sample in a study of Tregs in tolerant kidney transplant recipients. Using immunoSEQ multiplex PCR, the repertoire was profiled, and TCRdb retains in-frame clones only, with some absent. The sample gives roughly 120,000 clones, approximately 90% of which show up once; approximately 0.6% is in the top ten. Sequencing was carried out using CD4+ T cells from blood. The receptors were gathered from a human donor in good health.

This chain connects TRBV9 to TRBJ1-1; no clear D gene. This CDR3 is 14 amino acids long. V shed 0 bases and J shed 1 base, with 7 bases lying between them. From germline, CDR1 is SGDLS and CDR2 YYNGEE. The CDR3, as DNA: TGTGCCAGCAGCGTAGCACTTGGGAACACTGAAGCTTTCTTT. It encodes CASSVALGNTEAFF.

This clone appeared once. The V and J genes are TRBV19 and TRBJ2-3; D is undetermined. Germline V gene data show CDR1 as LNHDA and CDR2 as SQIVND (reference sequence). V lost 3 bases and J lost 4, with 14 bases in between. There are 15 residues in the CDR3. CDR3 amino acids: CASSMGYSSSDTQYF. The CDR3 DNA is TGTGCCAGTAGTATGGGGTACAGTTCCTCAGATACGCAGTATTTT.

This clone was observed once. The CDR3 here is CASSLTLAGGTGELFF. The CDR3 coding sequence is TGTGCCAGCAGCTTAACCCTAGCGGGAGGCACCGGGGAGCTGTTTTTT. This chain connects TRBV7-7 to TRBJ2-2, with 11 bases aligning to TRBD2. CDR1 and CDR2 (germline): SSHAT, FNYEAQ (reference sequence). This CDR3 comprises 16 residues. Trimming took 2 bases from V and 4 from J; bases not matched to a gene: 3.

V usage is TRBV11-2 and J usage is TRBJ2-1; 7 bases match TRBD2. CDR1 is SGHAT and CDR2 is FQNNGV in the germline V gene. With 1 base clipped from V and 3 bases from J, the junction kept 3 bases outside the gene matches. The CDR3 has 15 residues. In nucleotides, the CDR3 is TGTGCCAGCAGCTTAGGGGGCGGGGGCTACAATGAGCAGTTCTTC. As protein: CASSLGGGGYNEQFF.

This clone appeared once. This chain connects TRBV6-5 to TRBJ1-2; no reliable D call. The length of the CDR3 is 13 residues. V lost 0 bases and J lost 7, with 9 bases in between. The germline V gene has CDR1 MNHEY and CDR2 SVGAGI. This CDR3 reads CASSYSPTSGYTF. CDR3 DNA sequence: TGTGCCAGCAGTTACTCTCCCACCTCTGGCTACACCTTC.

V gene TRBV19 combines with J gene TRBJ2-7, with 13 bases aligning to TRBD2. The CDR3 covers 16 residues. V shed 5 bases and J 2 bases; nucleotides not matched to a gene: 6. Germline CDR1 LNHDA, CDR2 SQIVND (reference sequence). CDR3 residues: CASSPLAGGLTYEQYF. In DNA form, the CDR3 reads TGTGCCAGTAGTCCACTAGCGGGGGGGCTAACCTACGAGCAGTACTTC.

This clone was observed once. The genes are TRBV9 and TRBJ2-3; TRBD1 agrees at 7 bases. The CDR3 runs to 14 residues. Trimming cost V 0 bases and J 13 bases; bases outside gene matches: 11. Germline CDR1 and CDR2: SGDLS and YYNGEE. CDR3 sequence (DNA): TGTGCCAGCAGCGTAGGTAGAGGCGACAGGGCCGAGTATTTT. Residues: CASSVGRGDRAEYF.

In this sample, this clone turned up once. The CDR3 region has the DNA TGTGCCAGCAGTGAAGGAACCTATCAGCCCCAGCATTTT. Residues: CASSEGTYQPQHF. This sequence joins TRBV6-1 and TRBJ1-5; D remains unclear. V gave up 1 base and J gave up 5 bases, with 6 bases separating them. Germline CDR1 MNHNS, CDR2 SASEGT. CDR3 length: 13 amino acids.

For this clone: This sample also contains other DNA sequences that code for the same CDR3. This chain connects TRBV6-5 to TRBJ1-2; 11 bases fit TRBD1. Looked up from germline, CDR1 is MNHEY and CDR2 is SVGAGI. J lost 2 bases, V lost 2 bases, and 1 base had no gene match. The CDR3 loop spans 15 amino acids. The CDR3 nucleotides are TGTGCCAGCAGTTACGGGGACAGGGGGAACTATGGCTACACCTTC. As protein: CASSYGDRGNYGYTF.

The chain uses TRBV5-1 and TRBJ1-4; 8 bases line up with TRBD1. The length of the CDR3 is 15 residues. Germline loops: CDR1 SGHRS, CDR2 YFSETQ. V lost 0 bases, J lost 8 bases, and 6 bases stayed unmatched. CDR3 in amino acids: CASSLVTGGNEKLFF. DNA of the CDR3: TGCGCCAGCAGCTTGGTAACAGGGGGGAACGAAAAACTGTTTTTT. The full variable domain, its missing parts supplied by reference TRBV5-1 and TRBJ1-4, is KAGVTQTPRYLIKTRGQQVTLSCSPISGHRSVSWYQQTPGQGLQFLFEYFSETQRNKGNFPGRFSGRQFSNSRSEMNVSTLELGDSALYLCASSLVTGGNEKLFFGSGTQLSVL.

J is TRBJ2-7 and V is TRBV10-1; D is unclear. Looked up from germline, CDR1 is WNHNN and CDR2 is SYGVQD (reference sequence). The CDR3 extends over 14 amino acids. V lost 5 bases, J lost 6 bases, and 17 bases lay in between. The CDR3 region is CASSLRSNRGEQYF. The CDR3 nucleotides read TGCGCCAGCAGTCTCCGGTCGAACCGAGGCGAGCAGTACTTC.

The CDR3, as DNA: TGTGCCAGCTCACCGATCAATGAGCAGTTCTTC. It yields the protein CASSPINEQFF. The chain joins TRBV18 to TRBJ2-1; D unclear. This CDR3 comprises 11 residues. Looked up from germline, CDR1 is KGHSH and CDR2 is LQKENI. V shed 3 bases and J shed 6 bases, with 3 bases lying between them.

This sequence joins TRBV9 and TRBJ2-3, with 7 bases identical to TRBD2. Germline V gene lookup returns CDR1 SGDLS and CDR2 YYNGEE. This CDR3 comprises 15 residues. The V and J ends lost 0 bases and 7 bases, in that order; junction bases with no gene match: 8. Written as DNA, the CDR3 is TGTGCCAGCAGCGTAGGACTAGCCTTCCTCAATACGCAGTATTTT. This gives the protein CASSVGLAFLNTQYF. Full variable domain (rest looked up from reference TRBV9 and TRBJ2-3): DSGVTQTPKHLITATGQRVTLRCSPRSGDLSVYWYQQSLDQGLQFLIQYYNGEERAKGNILERFSAQQFPDLHSELNLSSLELGDSALYFCASSVGLAFLNTQYFGPGTRLTVL.

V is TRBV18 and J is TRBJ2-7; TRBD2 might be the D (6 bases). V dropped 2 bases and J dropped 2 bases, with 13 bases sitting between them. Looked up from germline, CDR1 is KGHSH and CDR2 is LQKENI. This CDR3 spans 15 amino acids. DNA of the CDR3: TGTGCCAGCTCACCAGGTCTAGCGCACACCTACGAGCAGTACTTC. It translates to CASSPGLAHTYEQYF.

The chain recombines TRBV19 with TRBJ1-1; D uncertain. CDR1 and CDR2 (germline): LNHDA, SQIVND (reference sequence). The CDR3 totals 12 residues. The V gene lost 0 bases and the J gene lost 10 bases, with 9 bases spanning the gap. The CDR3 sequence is CASSIDHRRAFF. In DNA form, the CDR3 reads TGTGCCAGTAGTATAGATCATCGTCGAGCTTTCTTT.

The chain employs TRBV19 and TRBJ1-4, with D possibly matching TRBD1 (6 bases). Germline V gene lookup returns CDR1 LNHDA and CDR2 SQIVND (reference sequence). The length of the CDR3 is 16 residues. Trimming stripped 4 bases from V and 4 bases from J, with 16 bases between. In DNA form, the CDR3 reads TGTGCCAGTAGTAGCACCCGGACAGTGGATAATGAAAAACTGTTTTTT. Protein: CASSSTRTVDNEKLFF.

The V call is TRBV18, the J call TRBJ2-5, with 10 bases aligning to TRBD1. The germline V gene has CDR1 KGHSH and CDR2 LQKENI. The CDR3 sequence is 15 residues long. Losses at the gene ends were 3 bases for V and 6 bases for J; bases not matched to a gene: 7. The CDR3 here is CASSPGQGLRQTQYF. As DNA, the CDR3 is TGTGCCAGCTCACCGGGACAGGGGCTTCGGCAGACCCAGTACTTC.

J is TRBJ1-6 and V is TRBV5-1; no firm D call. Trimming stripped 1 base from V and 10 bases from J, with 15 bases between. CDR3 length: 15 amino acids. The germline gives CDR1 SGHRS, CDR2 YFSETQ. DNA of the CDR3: TGCGCCAGCAGCTTGTCGGGCAGCTCTAGGTCACCCCTCCACTTT. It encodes CASSLSGSSRSPLHF.

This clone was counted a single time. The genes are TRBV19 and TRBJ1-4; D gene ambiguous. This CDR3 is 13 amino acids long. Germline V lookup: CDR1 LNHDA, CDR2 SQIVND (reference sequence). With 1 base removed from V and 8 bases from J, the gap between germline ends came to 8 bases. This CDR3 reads CASSIVPLEKLFF. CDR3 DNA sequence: TGTGCCAGTAGTATAGTCCCTCTAGAAAAACTGTTTTTT.

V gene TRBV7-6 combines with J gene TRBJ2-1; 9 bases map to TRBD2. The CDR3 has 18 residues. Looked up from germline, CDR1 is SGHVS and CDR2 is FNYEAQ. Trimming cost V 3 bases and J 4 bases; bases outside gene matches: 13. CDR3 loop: CASSFAGGFSYLYNEQFF. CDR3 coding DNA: TGTGCCAGCAGCTTCGCGGGGGGGTTCTCGTATTTATACAATGAGCAGTTCTTC. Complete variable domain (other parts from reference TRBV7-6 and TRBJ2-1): GAGVSQSPRYKVTKRGQDVALRCDPISGHVSLYWYRQALGQGPEFLTYFNYEAQQDKSGLPNDRFSAERPEGSISTLTIQRTEQRDSAMYRCASSFAGGFSYLYNEQFFGPGTRLTVL.

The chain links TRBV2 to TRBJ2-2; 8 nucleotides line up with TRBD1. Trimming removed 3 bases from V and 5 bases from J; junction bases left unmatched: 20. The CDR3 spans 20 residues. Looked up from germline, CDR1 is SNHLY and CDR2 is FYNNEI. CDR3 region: CASSDYAGQGQGMLTGELFF. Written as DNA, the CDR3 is TGTGCCAGCAGTGATTATGCTGGACAGGGTCAGGGTATGTTGACCGGGGAGCTGTTTTTT.